Listed here are 23 T cell receptor beta chains from one sample, sequenced in a study of blood T cell repertoires in COVID-19. Sequencing was performed with immunoSEQ multiplex PCR; in TCRdb, only in-frame clones are kept and a portion is missing. The top ten clones hold more than 6% of a sample with fewer than 60,000 clones, about 83% of them seen once. Sequencing used peripheral blood. The receptors derive from a woman aged 55-70 years with COVID-19, enrolled during active disease.

The chain recombines TRBV28 with TRBJ1-4; D remains ambiguous. V was clipped by 2 bases and J by 0 bases, with 10 bases between them. This CDR3 spans 16 amino acids. Germline CDR1 reads MDHEN; CDR2 reads SYDVKM. This chain's CDR3 is CASSLIQLATNEKLFF. Here the CDR3 DNA reads TGTGCCAGCAGTTTAATACAGCTTGCAACTAATGAAAAACTGTTTTTT.

The chain has TRBV4-1 and TRBJ1-1; D is possibly TRBD1 (6 bases). Germline CDR1 and CDR2: MGHRA and YSYEKL. This CDR3 has 14 amino acids. The V end lost 1 base, the J end lost 5 bases, and 11 bases lay between the germline ends. CDR3 nucleotides: TGCGCCAGCAGCCAAGGATCGAGGGGGACTGAAGCTTTCTTT. Its protein product is CASSQGSRGTEAFF.

The V and J genes are TRBV6-5 and TRBJ2-1; TRBD2 is a possible D gene (7 bases). Germline V gene sequence: CDR1 MNHEY, CDR2 SVGAGI. This CDR3 has 14 residues. V lost 0 bases, J lost 6 bases, and 9 bases lay in between. CDR3 sequence: CASSYSRGGNEQFF. In nucleotides, the CDR3 is TGTGCCAGCAGTTACTCGAGGGGGGGCAATGAGCAGTTCTTC.

This clone showed up just once. The chain has TRBV6-5 and TRBJ2-2; 9 positions match TRBD2. The CDR3 loop spans 13 amino acids. V was clipped by 10 bases and J by 5 bases; unmatched bases: 5. CDR1 MNHEY and CDR2 SVGAGI come from the germline V gene. The CDR3 nucleotides read TGTGCCACGGGGCGGGAGGGTACCGGGGAGCTGTTTTTT. The encoded protein is CATGREGTGELFF.

The rearrangement links TRBV27 to TRBJ1-4; D might be TRBD1 (5 bases). The V end was cut by 6 bases, the J end by 5 bases, with 16 bases between. Germline V gene sequence: CDR1 MNHEY, CDR2 SMNVEV (reference sequence). This CDR3 region has 15 residues. The DNA of the CDR3 is TGTGCCAGCAGGGGGCACAACCCCTCAAATGAAAAACTGTTTTTT. This sequence encodes CASRGHNPSNEKLFF.

The chain couples TRBV7-8 to TRBJ1-2, with 10 bases fitting TRBD1. The V segment lost 4 bases and the J segment 2 bases; nucleotides outside the gene matches: 7. The CDR3 runs 16 residues. Germline values: CDR1 SGHVS, CDR2 FQNEAQ. The chain's CDR3 is CASSYRTGGRNYGYTF. The CDR3 DNA reads TGTGCCAGCAGCTATAGGACAGGGGGTCGGAACTATGGCTACACCTTC. Full variable domain (remainder filled in from reference TRBV7-8 and TRBJ1-2): GAGVSQSPRYKVAKRGQDVALRCDPISGHVSLFWYQQALGQGPEFLTYFQNEAQLDKSGLPSDRFFAERPEGSVSTLKIQRTQQEDSAVYLCASSYRTGGRNYGYTFGSGTRLTVV.

V usage is TRBV7-9 and J usage is TRBJ2-7; TRBD2 agrees at 8 bases. The CDR3 consists of 15 residues. Germline values: CDR1 SEHNR, CDR2 FQNEAQ (reference sequence). Unmatched junction bases numbered 7, after V lost 1 base and J lost 5 bases. CDR3 region: CASSLVPTSVNEQYF. The CDR3 nucleotides read TGTGCCAGCAGCTTAGTTCCGACTAGCGTTAACGAGCAGTACTTC.

The rearrangement joins TRBV5-1 to TRBJ2-2; 7 bases map to TRBD2. This CDR3 has 14 residues. Germline V gene sequence: CDR1 SGHRS, CDR2 YFSETQ. The V gene end was trimmed by 4 bases and the J gene end by 7 bases; junction bases not matched to a gene: 7. Here the CDR3 reads CASSAGDGVGELFF. The CDR3 region has the DNA TGCGCCAGCAGCGCGGGAGATGGGGTCGGGGAGCTGTTTTTT.

The count of this clone is one. The V and J genes are TRBV5-5 and TRBJ1-2; TRBD1 matches at 7 bases. The CDR3 is made up of 15 amino acids. Per the germline V gene, CDR1 is SGHKS and CDR2 is YYEKEE (reference sequence). The trim removed 6 bases at V and 6 bases at J, leaving 14 bases unmatched. In nucleotides, the CDR3 is TGTGCCAGCACCAGGAGGCCCCAGGGGGTGGATGGCTACACCTTC. It specifies CASTRRPQGVDGYTF.

This clone was counted between two and nine times. The rearrangement joins TRBV7-9 to TRBJ1-2, with D possibly being TRBD1 (5 bases). This CDR3 has 14 amino acids. The germline V and J ends were trimmed by 5 bases and 4 bases, with 14 bases remaining between them. CDR1 SEHNR and CDR2 FQNEAQ come from the germline V gene (reference sequence). The CDR3 here is CASSGGVEFYGYTF. The CDR3, as DNA: TGTGCCAGCAGCGGGGGGGTGGAATTCTATGGCTACACCTTC.

The genes are TRBV11-2 and TRBJ2-1; 7 nucleotides align to TRBD2. The junction had 8 bases not matched to a gene; V was cut back by 3 bases and J by 0 bases. Looked up from germline, CDR1 is SGHAT and CDR2 is FQNNGV. The CDR3 sequence is 17 residues long. The CDR3: CASSLTGGGFSYNEQFF. The CDR3 DNA is TGTGCCAGCAGCTTGACGGGGGGAGGTTTCTCCTACAATGAGCAGTTCTTC.

This clone was counted a single time. V gene TRBV29-1 combines with J gene TRBJ2-5; 9 positions match TRBD1. Germline values: CDR1 SQVTM, CDR2 ANQGSEA. The length of the CDR3 is 14 residues. Trimming removed 6 bases from V and 5 bases from J; junction bases left unmatched: 10. The CDR3 DNA sequence: TGCAGCGTAAACCTAGGGACAGGGTGGGAGACCCAGTACTTC. Residues: CSVNLGTGWETQYF.

The gene calls are TRBV24-1 and TRBJ2-5; a weak D match, TRBD1 (5 bases). Germline lookup yields CDR1 KGHDR and CDR2 SFDVKD. This CDR3 spans 13 amino acids. The V end was cut by 6 bases, the J end by 5 bases, with 12 bases between. CDR3 bases: TGTGCCACCAGTACCGGTACAGGTGAGACCCAGTACTTC. Translating gives CATSTGTGETQYF.

V usage is TRBV6-6 and J usage is TRBJ2-3; TRBD2 might be the D (5 bases). Trimming left V 6 bases short and J 5 bases short, with 18 bases between. The CDR3 sequence is 15 residues long. Germline V CDR1 and CDR2: MNHNY, SVGAGI (reference sequence). The CDR3 loop is CASSPLGGGVDTQYF. The CDR3 bases are TGTGCCAGCAGCCCCTTGGGCGGAGGAGTAGATACGCAGTATTTT.

The rearrangement uses TRBV30 and TRBJ1-5; 7 positions agree with TRBD1. The CDR3 sequence is 12 residues long. Unmatched junction bases numbered 6, after V lost 4 bases and J lost 9 bases. Germline CDR1 is GTSNPN and CDR2 is SVGIG (reference sequence). The CDR3 reads CAWNVQGGPQHF. The CDR3 DNA follows: TGTGCCTGGAACGTGCAGGGGGGGCCCCAGCATTTT.

The chain uses TRBV2 and TRBJ2-3; D is unresolved. The CDR3 is 12 amino acids. Looked up from germline, CDR1 is SNHLY and CDR2 is FYNNEI. Trimming shortened V by 6 bases and J by 0 bases, and 4 bases separated the two germline ends. The DNA of the CDR3 is TGTGCCAGCAGGACTAGCACAGATACGCAGTATTTT. As protein: CASRTSTDTQYF. The full variable domain, completed using reference TRBV2 and TRBJ2-3, is EPEVTQTPSHQVTQMGQEVILRCVPISNHLYFYWYRQILGQKVEFLVSFYNNEISEKSEIFDDQFSVERPDGSNFTLKIRSTKLEDSAMYFCASRTSTDTQYFGPGTRLTVL.

This clone has just a few counts. This chain joins TRBV28 and TRBJ1-5; D is ambiguous. The CDR3 is made up of 15 amino acids. The germline V gene encodes CDR1 MDHEN and CDR2 SYDVKM. Trimming removed 6 bases from V and 3 bases from J, with 15 bases in between. CDR3 DNA: TGTGCCAGCAGCACCAGTATAGCTTACAATCAGCCCCAGCATTTT. Residues: CASSTSIAYNQPQHF.

The rearrangement uses TRBV5-5 and TRBJ1-2; tentative D call: TRBD1 (5 bases). The V and J ends lost 0 bases and 2 bases respectively, with 11 bases between them. The CDR3 extends over 15 amino acids. Germline V CDR1 and CDR2: SGHKS, YYEKEE (reference sequence). Written as DNA, the CDR3 is TGTGCCAGCAGCTTGGCATGGGCAGGGAACTATGGCTACACCTTC. Translating gives CASSLAWAGNYGYTF.

This chain connects TRBV6-2 or TRBV6-3 to TRBJ1-5; D perhaps matches TRBD1 (6 bases). The CDR3 has 18 amino acids. The V end was cut by 3 bases, the J end by 0 bases, with 18 bases between. CDR1 is MNHEY, CDR2 SVGEGT, per germline. CDR3: CASSYGAGQFYSNQPQHF. CDR3 DNA: TGTGCCAGCAGTTATGGGGCTGGACAGTTCTATAGCAATCAGCCCCAGCATTTT.

The CDR3 sequence is CASSYSQGLWVQYF. CDR3 nucleotides: TGTGCCAGCAGTTACTCCCAGGGTTTGTGGGTGCAGTACTTC. The rearrangement links TRBV6-5 to TRBJ2-7; the D gene is possibly TRBD1 (5 bases). Per germline, CDR1 MNHEY and CDR2 SVGAGI. V lost 0 bases and J 9 bases, leaving 15 bases between the germline ends. The CDR3 runs 14 residues.

The chain employs TRBV5-8 and TRBJ1-6; D not certain. CDR1 is SGHTS and CDR2 is YDEGEE in the germline V gene. This CDR3 comprises 14 residues. V was clipped by 0 bases and J by 7 bases, with 8 bases between them. CDR3 sequence reads: CASSLVAGNSPLHF. In DNA, the CDR3 is TGTGCCAGCAGCTTGGTTGCGGGGAATTCACCCCTCCACTTT. Based on the CDR3 plus reference TRBV5-8 and TRBJ1-6, the full variable domain is EAGVTQSPTHLIKTRGQQATLRCSPISGHTSVYWYQQALGLGLQFLLWYDEGEERNRGNFPPRFSGRQFPNYSSELNVNALELEDSALYLCASSLVAGNSPLHFGNGTRLTVT.

V and J are TRBV25-1 and TRBJ2-5; D possibly corresponds to TRBD1 (5 bases). The CDR3 sequence is 15 residues long. Per the germline V gene, CDR1 is MGHDK and CDR2 is SYGVNS. Trimming took off 5 bases at V and 2 bases at J, with 15 bases between the two ends. The CDR3 DNA sequence: TGTGCCAGCAGTCCCTGGGGCAGACAACAAGAGACCCAGTACTTC. Its protein is CASSPWGRQQETQYF. Supplemented by reference TRBV25-1 and TRBJ2-5, the full variable domain reads EADIYQTPRYLVIGTGKKITLECSQTMGHDKMYWYQQDPGMELHLIHYSYGVNSTEKGDLSSESTVSRIRTEHFPLTLESARPSHTSQYLCASSPWGRQQETQYFGPGTRLLVL.

The rearrangement links TRBV25-1 to TRBJ2-1; 9 positions agree with TRBD1. V shed 3 bases and J 13 bases; nucleotides not matched to a gene: 4. The CDR3 has 12 amino acids. Germline CDR1 MGHDK, CDR2 SYGVNS. CDR3 region: CASSERGQGQFF. The CDR3 coding sequence is TGTGCCAGCAGTGAGAGGGGACAGGGTCAGTTCTTC.